What follows are 20 T cell receptor beta chains derived from one specimen sequenced in a study of T-cell memory formation after mild COVID-19. Each CDR3 protein is one row after TCRdb ran MiXCR on the 5' RACE reads. The sample lists under 550,000 distinct CDR3 sequences, approximately 18% seen once, with 20% to 25% in the top ten. The sequencing input was PBMCs or a T cell subset sorted from them (not recorded which). These receptors all come from a man between 18 and 29 years old who had mild COVID-19 (a few samples of this study predate the infection). Cell type and time point are not known.

The V and J genes are TRBV12-3 or TRBV12-4 and TRBJ1-2; D is unresolved. Trimming pared 1 base from V and 2 bases from J, leaving 8 bases between. CDR3 length equals 14 residues. CDR3 nucleotides: TGTGCCAGCAGTTTAGAAGGGTACAACTATGGCTACACCTTC. It yields the protein CASSLEGYNYGYTF.

The chain links TRBV20-1 to TRBJ1-5; D is uncertain. The CDR3 covers 14 residues. Between the trimmed V and J ends, which lost 3 bases and 9 bases, there was a span of 18 bases. Germline loops: CDR1 DFQATT, CDR2 SNEGSKA (reference sequence). CDR3 loop: CSASWAASMWPQHF. The CDR3 DNA is TGCAGTGCTAGTTGGGCAGCTAGCATGTGGCCCCAGCATTTT.

This chain links TRBV7-9 with TRBJ1-2, with D perhaps TRBD1 (6 bases). There are 12 residues in the CDR3. The ends were cut back, 6 bases at V and 4 bases at J, with 9 bases in the middle. Germline values: CDR1 SEHNR, CDR2 FQNEAQ (reference sequence). The CDR3 reads CASRLDSYGYTF. The CDR3 region has the DNA TGTGCCAGCAGACTGGACAGCTATGGCTACACCTTC.

This clonotype has only a few counts. The rearrangement uses TRBV12-3 or TRBV12-4 and TRBJ2-7; 7 nucleotides line up with TRBD1. This CDR3 spans 13 amino acids. The junction had 4 bases not matched to a gene; V was cut back by 5 bases and J by 3 bases. The CDR3, as DNA: TGTGCCAGCAGTGGGACAGAGAACTACGAGCAGTACTTC. Amino acid sequence: CASSGTENYEQYF.

The chain uses TRBV10-2 and TRBJ1-2, with D possibly matching TRBD1 (6 bases). The CDR3 covers 14 residues. V lost 6 bases and J lost 6, with 17 bases in between. Per the germline V gene, CDR1 is WSHSY and CDR2 is SAAADI. The CDR3, as DNA: TGCGCCAGCAGCGTGGGGGGGCCGGTTGATGGCTACACCTTC. Its translation is CASSVGGPVDGYTF.

The rearrangement joins TRBV7-3 to TRBJ2-2; D possibly matches TRBD1 or TRBD2 (5 bases each). Trimming removed 5 bases at V and 10 bases at J, with 14 bases between. The CDR3 totals 13 residues. Germline assignment: CDR1 SGHTA and CDR2 FQGTGA. The CDR3 sequence: CASSPTGLTELFF. CDR3 DNA sequence: TGTGCCAGCAGCCCTACGGGGCTGACGGAGCTGTTTTTT.

This clonotype was detected a few times. The chain employs TRBV7-2 and TRBJ2-6, with 8 bases aligning to TRBD1. The CDR3 is 20 residues long. After removal of 1 base from V and 0 bases from J, the junction contained 11 bases not matched to a gene. Germline V lookup: CDR1 SGHTA, CDR2 FQGNSA. Here the CDR3 reads CASSLGGRGQGYSGANVLTF. The DNA of the CDR3 is TGTGCCAGCAGCTTAGGGGGGCGCGGACAGGGATACTCTGGGGCCAACGTCCTGACTTTC.

This clonotype was seen repeatedly, ten times or more. This chain uses TRBV4-2 with TRBJ2-3, with D uncertain. Per the germline V gene, CDR1 is LGHNA and CDR2 is YNFKEQ. The CDR3 is 16 amino acids. V gave up 0 bases and J gave up 4 bases, with 14 bases separating them. Here the CDR3 reads CASSQDPRYFADTQYF. The DNA for the CDR3 is TGTGCCAGCAGCCAAGATCCCCGGTACTTCGCAGATACGCAGTATTTT.

V gene TRBV5-1 combines with J gene TRBJ2-5; the match to TRBD1 covers 9 bases. The CDR3 sequence is 14 residues long. Per germline, CDR1 SGHRS and CDR2 YFSETQ. Trimming took 7 bases from V and 2 from J; bases not matched to a gene: 6. CDR3 in DNA: TGCGCCAGCCTTGCTGGGACAGGGCAAGAGACCCAGTACTTC. Translation: CASLAGTGQETQYF.

The chain carries TRBV7-3 and TRBJ2-4, with 7 positions matching TRBD2. This CDR3 region has 13 residues. Unmatched junction bases numbered 4, after V lost 5 bases and J lost 6 bases. CDR1 and CDR2 from the germline V gene are SGHTA and FQGTGA. The CDR3 DNA sequence: TGTGCCAGCAGCGCAACGGGAGGAAACATTCAGTACTTC. Translated: CASSATGGNIQYF.

The rearrangement links TRBV30 to TRBJ2-3, with 8 nucleotides matching TRBD2. CDR3 size: 14 residues. Germline CDR1 reads GTSNPN; CDR2 reads SVGIG (reference sequence). Unmatched junction bases numbered 2, after V lost 3 bases and J lost 0 bases. The DNA for the CDR3 is TGTGCCTGGAGCGGGGGGGCGAGCACAGATACGCAGTATTTT. Translating it yields CAWSGGASTDTQYF.

This clonotype was seen once. The chain has TRBV28 and TRBJ1-2; D ambiguous. The CDR3 covers 12 residues. V was clipped by 5 bases and J by 0 bases, with 4 bases between them. Germline V CDR1 and CDR2: MDHEN, SYDVKM. The CDR3 loop is CASSAPNYGYTF. CDR3 DNA: TGTGCCAGCAGTGCCCCTAACTATGGCTACACCTTC.

The rearrangement uses TRBV6-2 or TRBV6-3 and TRBJ2-5; 10 bases line up with TRBD1. The CDR3 is made up of 16 amino acids. From germline, CDR1 is MNHEY and CDR2 SVGEGT. The V gene end was trimmed by 1 base and the J gene end by 1 base; junction bases not matched to a gene: 3. The DNA of the CDR3 is TGTGCCAGCAGTTACTGGACAGGGGGGACCCAAGAGACCCAGTACTTC. Protein product: CASSYWTGGTQETQYF.

The sample holds a few counts of this clonotype. Its ends do not fully match the called genes, so a read error is possible. The chain recombines TRBV18 with TRBJ1-1; 10 bases fit TRBD1. CDR3 size: 13 residues. Germline-derived CDR1 and CDR2 are KGHSH and LQKENI. The CDR3 loop is CASSPPGTGVAFF. The CDR3 coding sequence is TGTGCCAGCTCCCCACCCGGGACAGGGGTCGCTTTCTTT.

V gene TRBV4-1 combines with J gene TRBJ2-7, with D hard to call. Per germline, CDR1 MGHRA and CDR2 YSYEKL. V was cut by 0 bases and J by 4 bases, with 10 bases left in between. There are 14 residues in the CDR3. CDR3 sequence reads: CASSQDPVGYEQYF. The CDR3 bases are TGCGCCAGCAGCCAAGACCCGGTGGGATACGAGCAGTACTTC.

This clonotype has more than one count but fewer than ten. The gene calls are TRBV27 and TRBJ1-1; D not certain. CDR1 MNHEY and CDR2 SMNVEV come from the germline V gene (reference sequence). V was shortened by 10 bases and J by 4 bases, with 10 bases between the two germline ends. CDR3 length: 11 amino acids. CDR3 residues: CATGRSTEAFF. CDR3 in DNA: TGTGCCACCGGCAGGTCCACTGAAGCTTTCTTT.

The gene calls are TRBV7-9 and TRBJ2-5; a weak D match, TRBD2 (7 bases). V was pared by 5 bases and J by 1 base, with 14 bases between. This CDR3 is 15 amino acids long. Germline-derived CDR1 and CDR2 are SEHNR and FQNEAQ (reference sequence). CDR3 DNA sequence: TGTGCCAGCAGCCTCCGCGGGGGCTCCCAAGAGACCCAGTACTTC. It codes for CASSLRGGSQETQYF.

The DNA for the CDR3 is TGTGCCAGCAGCTTAACTCGGGACCGCATGAGCGTC. Amino acid sequence: CASSLTRDRMSV. This chain uses TRBV7-9 with TRBJ2-7; D possibly matches TRBD1 or TRBD2 (5 bases each). Per germline, CDR1 SEHNR and CDR2 FQNEAQ (reference sequence). The CDR3 spans 12 residues.

This clonotype was found many times. The chain's CDR3 is CASSLNSGGAGETQYF. The CDR3 region has the DNA TGTGCCAGCAGCTTGAATAGCGGGGGGGCCGGGGAGACCCAGTACTTC. The V and J genes are TRBV11-2 and TRBJ2-5; 11 nucleotides match TRBD2. V dropped 3 bases and J dropped 5; count of bases not matched to a gene: 8. CDR3 size: 16 residues. From germline, CDR1 is SGHAT and CDR2 FQNNGV.

V is TRBV23-1 and J is TRBJ1-4; 8 bases are shared with TRBD1. TRBV23-1 is filed as an ORF, its function uncertain. With 10 bases clipped from V and 4 bases from J, the junction kept 5 bases outside the gene matches. The CDR3 sequence is 13 residues long. The DNA for the CDR3 is TGCGCCATTTCGGGACAGGTTAATGAAAAACTGTTTTTT. Encoded protein: CAISGQVNEKLFF.